The rows below give T cell receptor beta chains drawn from one sample of a study of control samples from healthy donors and cancer patients. Using immunoSEQ multiplex PCR, the repertoire was profiled, and TCRdb retains in-frame clones only, with some absent. Of 250,000 to 300,000 clones listed, roughly 87% are singletons. Sequencing input: PBMCs. The source is a woman in her sixties with lung cancer. The CDR3 runs from the conserved cysteine through the conserved F or W. Fields, in order: V gene, clone size, CDR3 length, J gene, D gene, CDR3 DNA, CDR3 protein. The D gene is left open where the match is weak. The size entry is marked missing in some rows and otherwise reads once, few, many or a size class.

V: TRBV4-2; size: once; length: 14; J: TRBJ1-2; D: .; DNA: TGTGCCAGCAGCCAAATGGACAGAACTAGGGGCTACACCTTC; CDR3: CASSQMDRTRGYTF
V: TRBV5-4; size: .; length: 15; J: TRBJ1-4; D: .; DNA: TGTGCCAGCAGCTTGGGGGGGGCGCTTAATGAAAAACTGTTTTTT; CDR3: CASSLGGALNEKLFF
V: TRBV2; size: .; length: 13; J: TRBJ1-6; D: .; DNA: TGTGCCAGCGTAAACAGCTATAATTCACCCCTCCACTTT; CDR3: CASVNSYNSPLHF
V: TRBV7-2; size: .; length: 14; J: TRBJ2-7; D: TRBD2; DNA: TGTGCCAGCAGCAAGACTAGCCCTCCCTACGAGCAGTACTTC; CDR3: CASSKTSPPYEQYF
V: TRBV6-6; size: .; length: 13; J: TRBJ1-1; D: .; DNA: TGTGCCAGCAGTTACGAAAGGAACACTGAAGCTTTCTTT; CDR3: CASSYERNTEAFF
V: TRBV27; size: .; length: 13; J: TRBJ1-3; D: .; DNA: TGTGCCAGCAGTTCCCTGGGCGGAAACACCATATATTTT; CDR3: CASSSLGGNTIYF
V: TRBV5-1; size: .; length: 16; J: TRBJ2-2; D: .; DNA: TGCGCCAGCACCGGGAAGGGCCATGCGGGGACCGGGGAGCTGTTTTTT; CDR3: CASTGKGHAGTGELFF
V: TRBV28; size: once; length: 18; J: TRBJ2-4; D: TRBD2; DNA: TGTGCCAGCAGCCTGGGACTAGCGGGAGGGCCCCTCAAAAACATTCAGTACTTC; CDR3: CASSLGLAGGPLKNIQYF
V: TRBV27; size: .; length: 15; J: TRBJ1-1; D: .; DNA: TGTGCCAGCAGTCCACCCCCCAGTCCGAACACTGAAGCTTTCTTT; CDR3: CASSPPPSPNTEAFF
V: TRBV5-4; size: .; length: 15; J: TRBJ1-6; D: TRBD1; DNA: TGTGCCAGCAGCAGGTGGACAGGGACGAATTCACCCCTCCACTTT; CDR3: CASSRWTGTNSPLHF
V: TRBV5-5; size: few; length: 14; J: TRBJ2-7; D: .; DNA: TGTGCCAGCACCTCTCTGACAGGTTCCTACGAGCAGTACTTC; CDR3: CASTSLTGSYEQYF
V: TRBV19; size: .; length: 15; J: TRBJ1-4; D: .; DNA: TGTGCCAGTAGGTCGCAGGGGACGGCTAATGAAAAACTGTTTTTT; CDR3: CASRSQGTANEKLFF
V: TRBV6-1; size: .; length: 13; J: TRBJ1-1; D: .; DNA: TGTGCCAGCAGTGAATCAGTGAACACTGAAGCTTTCTTT; CDR3: CASSESVNTEAFF
V: TRBV9; size: .; length: 13; J: TRBJ1-1; D: TRBD1; DNA: TGTGCCAGCAGCTCCAGGGGGCTCACTGAAGCTTTCTTT; CDR3: CASSSRGLTEAFF
V: TRBV7-8; size: .; length: 16; J: TRBJ2-5; D: TRBD1; DNA: TGTGCCAGCAGCTCAACAGGGGTGGGCCCCCAAGAGACCCAGTACTTC; CDR3: CASSSTGVGPQETQYF
V: TRBV19; size: .; length: 15; J: TRBJ1-5; D: TRBD1; DNA: TGTGCCAGTAGTATAGATTCAGGGGGAGAGCAGCCCCAGCATTTT; CDR3: CASSIDSGGEQPQHF
V: TRBV19; size: .; length: 13; J: TRBJ1-5; D: .; DNA: TGTGCCAGTAGTAGAAGACTCCATCAGCCCCAGCATTTT; CDR3: CASSRRLHQPQHF
V: TRBV5-1; size: .; length: 16; J: TRBJ2-5; D: .; DNA: TGCGCCAGCAGCGCGCTGGCTATGAGGGGTCAAGAGACCCAGTACTTC; CDR3: CASSALAMRGQETQYF
V: TRBV28; size: .; length: 17; J: TRBJ1-5; D: .; DNA: TGTGCCAGCAGTTTTCTCGAGTCGGGGTATAGCAATCAGCCCCAGCATTTT; CDR3: CASSFLESGYSNQPQHF
V: TRBV28; size: .; length: 12; J: TRBJ2-6; D: .; DNA: TGTGCCAGCAGTTCAGGGGCCAACGTCCTGACTTTC; CDR3: CASSSGANVLTF
V: TRBV14; size: few; length: 12; J: TRBJ2-3; D: .; DNA: TGTGCCAGCAGCCAGTATGGAGATACGCAGTATTTT; CDR3: CASSQYGDTQYF
V: TRBV5-6; size: .; length: 14; J: TRBJ1-1; D: .; DNA: TGTGCCAGCAGCTTACGGGGTCTGAACACTGAAGCTTTCTTT; CDR3: CASSLRGLNTEAFF